Detailed here is one TCR beta chain. The source of the sample is a study of blood T cell repertoires in COVID-19. Background on the study: The United States, Italy and Spain provided the acute and convalescent COVID-19 samples.

Germline V gene data show CDR1 as MNHEY and CDR2 as SVGAGI. There are 13 residues in the CDR3. The ends lost 9 bases at V and 0 bases at J; junction bases unmatched: 2. The method was immunoSEQ multiplex PCR; TCRdb's version includes in-frame clones alone and lacks a portion of them. The table includes 150,000 or so clones, around four fifths detected once. Donors in Cohort 3 who had recovered were those with two negative PCRs, healthcare professional clearance, or resolution of their symptoms. Sequencing input: PBMCs or T cells enriched from blood (not recorded which). The chain uses TRBV6-5 and TRBJ1-1; 9 bases map to TRBD1. This TCR was recovered from a woman aged 50 to 60 who had recovered from COVID-19. In DNA, the CDR3 is TGTGCCAGTGGACAGGGGTTGAACACTGAAGCTTTCTTT. It translates to CASGQGLNTEAFF.